This section outlines one T cell receptor beta chain sequence together with its context. Germline V gene sequence: CDR1 LNHDA, CDR2 SQIVND (reference sequence). The V and J ends lost 5 bases and 8 bases respectively, with 12 bases between them. This CDR3 is 12 amino acids long. Per the original data handling: From reference gene primer amplification, estimates of nucleated cell counts were derived. Method: immunoSEQ multiplex PCR; TCRdb's copy keeps in-frame clones and lacks some. Clone size and the V and J calls come from that table; the DNA yielded D and trimming. Seen here are around 200,000 clones, 80% to 85% observed once, and the top ten hold around 7%. This sample was taken from a study of blood T cell repertoires in COVID-19. Study at large: Sites across the United States, Italy and Spain contributed samples from acute and convalescent COVID-19. PBMCs, B-cell-depleted T cells, or T cells were the source of the cDNA or gDNA that made up the material.

Sequenced input: peripheral blood. The clonotype originates from a woman in her thirties or forties with COVID-19, enrolled during active disease. The chain couples TRBV19 to TRBJ1-2; D is perhaps TRBD1 (5 bases). Here the CDR3 reads CASSPRVGGYTF. The CDR3 nucleotides are TGTGCCAGTAGTCCCAGGGTGGGGGGCTACACCTTC.